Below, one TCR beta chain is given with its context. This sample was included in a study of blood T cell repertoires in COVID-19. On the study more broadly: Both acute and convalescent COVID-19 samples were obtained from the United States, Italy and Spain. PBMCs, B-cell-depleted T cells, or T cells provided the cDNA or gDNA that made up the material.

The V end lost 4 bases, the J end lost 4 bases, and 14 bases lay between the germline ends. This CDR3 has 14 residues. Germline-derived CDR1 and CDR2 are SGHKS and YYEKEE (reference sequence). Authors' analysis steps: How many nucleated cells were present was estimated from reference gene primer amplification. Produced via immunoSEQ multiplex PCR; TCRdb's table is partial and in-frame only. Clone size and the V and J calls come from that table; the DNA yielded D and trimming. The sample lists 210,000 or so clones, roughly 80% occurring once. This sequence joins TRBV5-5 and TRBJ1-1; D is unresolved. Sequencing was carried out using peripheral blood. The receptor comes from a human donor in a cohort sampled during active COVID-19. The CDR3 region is CASSTGRVGTEAFF. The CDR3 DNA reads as TGTGCCAGCAGCACCGGGAGGGTAGGCACTGAAGCTTTCTTT.